The 23 T cell receptor beta chains given below trace back to one sample, sequenced in a study of T cells in Graves' hyperthyroidism and ophthalmopathy. Amplified TCR beta CDR3 regions came from RNA transcripts. When the TCR CDR3 underwent first-round RT-PCR, the HTBI primer set was used. Each CDR3 protein gets one entry after TCRdb re-called the multiplex PCR reads with MiXCR. The sample consists of a few hundred thousand distinct CDR3 sequences, just over 14% of them appearing once. The sample was blood. The source of these receptors is a woman aged 40 to 55 with Graves' hyperthyroidism that later progressed to Graves' ophthalmopathy.

This clonotype has ten or more counts. This chain uses TRBV29-1 with TRBJ2-7; weak D call: TRBD1 (6 bases). Germline CDR1 reads SQVTM; CDR2 reads ANQGSEA. The CDR3 is made up of 12 amino acids. V lost 4 bases, J lost 3 bases, and 10 bases lay in between. The CDR3 DNA is TGCAGCGTTGGGACAGCCTTCTACGAGCAGTACTTC. Protein: CSVGTAFYEQYF.

This clonotype showed up just a few times. V gene TRBV20-1 combines with J gene TRBJ2-1, with a weak D call TRBD2 (6 bases). The CDR3 is made up of 12 amino acids. Germline lookup yields CDR1 DFQATT and CDR2 SNEGSKA (reference sequence). With 6 bases removed from V and 4 bases from J, the gap between germline ends came to 10 bases. The CDR3 coding sequence is TGCAGTGCCGAACTAGCATACAATGAGCAGTTCTTC. This codes for CSAELAYNEQFF.

This clonotype was seen many times. One end of the junction fails to match germline, which may point to a read error. V usage is TRBV28 and J usage is TRBJ1-1; D not resolved. Germline-derived CDR1 and CDR2 are MDHEN and SYDVKM. This CDR3 region has 13 residues. Written as DNA, the CDR3 is TGTGCCAGCAGTTTCCGCTGGAACACTGAAGCTCTCTTT. Translated: CASSFRWNTEALF.

Ten or more counts support this clonotype. The rearrangement links TRBV11-3 to TRBJ2-1; D remains unclear. V gave up 1 base and J gave up 5 bases, with 12 bases separating them. In germline, CDR1 is SGHNT, CDR2 YENEEA. This CDR3 region has 15 residues. The CDR3 DNA reads TGTGCCAGCAGCTTAGGCCGATGGCGCAACAATGAGCAGTTCTTC. This translates into CASSLGRWRNNEQFF.

The rearrangement links TRBV11-2 to TRBJ2-7; D not certain. Germline CDR1 and CDR2: SGHAT and FQNNGV. The CDR3 extends over 13 amino acids. Trimming took 1 base from V and 5 from J, leaving 9 bases between them. CDR3 in amino acids: CASSLVVGNEQYF. The CDR3 DNA reads TGTGCCAGCAGCTTAGTGGTGGGGAACGAGCAGTACTTC.

At least ten counts were recorded for this clonotype. This sequence joins TRBV30 and TRBJ2-7; 11 bases are a match to TRBD2. The germline CDR1 and CDR2 sequences are GTSNPN and SVGIG (reference sequence). With 4 bases clipped from V and 4 bases from J, the junction kept 6 bases outside the gene matches. This CDR3 region has 14 residues. The chain's CDR3 is CAWTSRTSGYEQYF. The CDR3 nucleotides read TGTGCCTGGACTAGCCGGACTAGCGGGTACGAGCAGTACTTC.

This clonotype was picked up many times. The CDR3 sequence is CASSLAGDPNQPQHF. CDR3 coding DNA: TGTGCCAGCAGTTTGGCCGGGGATCCCAATCAGCCCCAGCATTTT. The chain uses TRBV12-3 or TRBV12-4 and TRBJ1-5, with unresolved D. This CDR3 comprises 15 residues. The V gene lost 3 bases and the J gene lost 3 bases, with 12 bases spanning the gap.

At least ten counts were recorded for this clonotype. This chain connects TRBV11-2 to TRBJ2-2; no clear D gene. This CDR3 is built from 17 residues. Deletions cut 5 bases from V and 0 bases from J, with 16 bases between. The V gene's germline CDR1 is SGHAT and CDR2 FQNNGV. The CDR3 DNA sequence: TGTGCCAGCAGCCTCCGACCGGGTTACCCGAACACCGGGGAGCTGTTTTTT. This gives the protein CASSLRPGYPNTGELFF.

The chain carries TRBV6-1 and TRBJ1-3; TRBD1 matches at 9 bases. Germline V gives CDR1 MNHNS, CDR2 SASEGT. V gave up 5 bases and J gave up 4 bases; unmatched junction bases: 6. The CDR3 runs to 15 residues. For the CDR3, the DNA is TGTGCCAGCAGTCCACAGGGGGCGAAAGGAAACACCATATATTTT. This translates into CASSPQGAKGNTIYF.

The chain carries TRBV25-1 and TRBJ2-4, with D tentatively TRBD2 (6 bases). With 8 bases removed from V and 7 bases from J, the gap between germline ends came to 12 bases. Germline values: CDR1 MGHDK, CDR2 SYGVNS. The CDR3 is 12 residues long. In DNA, the CDR3 is TGTGCCAGCCGGGGAGGTAGTAACATTCAGTACTTC. As protein: CASRGGSNIQYF.

J is TRBJ1-1 and V is TRBV11-2; D gene unclear. The V gene lost 5 bases and the J gene lost 5 bases, with 12 bases spanning the gap. The CDR3 totals 13 residues. CDR1 and CDR2 from the germline V gene are SGHAT and FQNNGV. CDR3 in DNA: TGTGCCAGCAGCCTAGGTGTCTCAACTGAAGCTTTCTTT. Encoded protein: CASSLGVSTEAFF.

In its sample, this clonotype was seen many times. J is TRBJ2-7 and V is TRBV20-1; 9 bases agree with TRBD2. CDR1 is DFQATT and CDR2 is SNEGSKA in the germline V gene (reference sequence). With 1 base clipped from V and 2 bases from J, the junction kept 9 bases outside the gene matches. CDR3 length equals 16 residues. The CDR3 is CSARGSSGIEPYEQYF. CDR3 coding DNA: TGCAGTGCTAGAGGGTCTAGCGGGATTGAACCCTACGAGCAGTACTTC.

This clonotype was picked up many times. V usage is TRBV6-5 and J usage is TRBJ2-7, with 7 positions matching TRBD1. Trimming at V came to 0 bases and at J to 3 bases, leaving 2 bases not matched to a gene. Germline loops: CDR1 MNHEY, CDR2 SVGAGI. The CDR3 totals 14 residues. The CDR3 DNA sequence: TGTGCCAGCAGTTACTCCAACAGGGGCTACGAGCAGTACTTC. This translates into CASSYSNRGYEQYF.

The gene calls are TRBV15 and TRBJ2-3; tentative D call: TRBD1 (5 bases). V lost 0 bases to trimming and J lost 4 bases, with 14 bases between them. Germline V gives CDR1 LNHNV, CDR2 YYDKDF (reference sequence). This CDR3 is built from 16 residues. The CDR3 sequence is CATSREGASSADTQYF. The CDR3 nucleotides are TGTGCCACCAGCAGAGAAGGGGCTAGTTCTGCAGATACGCAGTATTTT.

This clonotype was seen ten or more times. V usage is TRBV12-3 or TRBV12-4 and J usage is TRBJ1-5, with D maybe TRBD1 (6 bases). V dropped 8 bases and J dropped 0 bases, with 14 bases sitting between them. CDR3 size: 15 residues. The CDR3 sequence is CASARGTYSNQPQHF. DNA for the CDR3: TGTGCCAGCGCGAGGGGGACCTATAGCAATCAGCCCCAGCATTTT.

This rearrangement joins TRBV7-2 to TRBJ2-1; possibly TRBD1 for D (6 bases). Germline assignment: CDR1 SGHTA and CDR2 FQGNSA. Trimming shortened V by 7 bases and J by 0 bases, and 19 bases separated the two germline ends. There are 17 residues in the CDR3. The CDR3 DNA is TGTGCCAGCATTTCCCCCAGGGGCGCCAGCTCCTACAATGAGCAGTTCTTC. Its translation: CASISPRGASSYNEQFF.

In this sample, this clonotype turned up many times. The chain recombines TRBV6-1 with TRBJ2-7; D unresolved. The germline gives CDR1 MNHNS, CDR2 SASEGT. V lost 8 bases, J lost 1 base, and 12 bases lay in between. CDR3 length equals 13 residues. The CDR3 loop reads CASSGTMSYEQYF. The CDR3 bases are TGTGCCAGCTCCGGTACTATGTCCTACGAGCAGTACTTC.

This clonotype was counted at least ten times. This rearrangement joins TRBV11-1 to TRBJ2-5, with D possibly being TRBD2 (6 bases). The length of the CDR3 is 17 residues. Germline V CDR1 and CDR2: SGHAT, FQDESV (reference sequence). V dropped 5 bases and J dropped 5 bases, with 24 bases sitting between them. The CDR3 DNA sequence: TGTGCCAGCAGCCCCAGAAGACCCGGGACTTTGCGGGAGACCCAGTACTTC. It translates to CASSPRRPGTLRETQYF.

This clonotype was counted ten times or more. The V gene is TRBV7-9, the J gene TRBJ2-7; maybe TRBD1 (5 bases). CDR1 is SEHNR and CDR2 is FQNEAQ in the germline V gene (reference sequence). V shed 1 base and J shed 1 base, with 14 bases lying between them. The CDR3 has 16 amino acids. In nucleotides, the CDR3 is TGTGCCAGCAGCTTAGGGGGCCGGGCGACGTCCTACGAGCAGTACTTC. It translates to CASSLGGRATSYEQYF. Drawing the rest from reference TRBV7-9 and TRBJ2-7, the complete variable domain is DTGVSQNPRHKITKRGQNVTFRCDPISEHNRLYWYRQTLGQGPEFLTYFQNEAQLEKSRLLSDRFSAERPKGSFSTLEIQRTEQGDSAMYLCASSLGGRATSYEQYFGPGTRLTVT.

This clonotype came up a few times. V gene TRBV9 combines with J gene TRBJ2-1; 15 bases line up with TRBD2. The V segment lost 3 bases and the J segment 0 bases; nucleotides outside the gene matches: 13. Germline V gene lookup returns CDR1 SGDLS and CDR2 YYNGEE. The CDR3 consists of 21 residues. CDR3 bases: TGTGCCAGCAGCGCAAGAGTAGGGACTAGCGGGAGGAACAGCTCCTACAATGAGCAGTTCTTC. Translation gives CASSARVGTSGRNSSYNEQFF.

This clonotype was found many times. This chain uses TRBV7-9 with TRBJ2-3, with 8 bases aligning to TRBD2. With V trimmed by 1 base and J by 6 bases, 6 bases remained unmatched. The CDR3 runs 15 residues. CDR1 and CDR2 from the germline V gene are SEHNR and FQNEAQ (reference sequence). Written as DNA, the CDR3 is TGTGCCAGCAGCTTAGTTAGTAGCGGGATTGATACGCAGTATTTT. Its translation: CASSLVSSGIDTQYF.

About this clonotype: A much more abundant neighbour one base away suggests this may be a read error. This chain joins TRBV4-1 and TRBJ2-2; weak D call: TRBD1 (6 bases). V gave up 5 bases and J gave up 13 bases, with 11 bases separating them. This CDR3 comprises 11 residues. Germline values: CDR1 MGHRA, CDR2 YSYEKL. The CDR3 sequence is CASSYRDMLFF. CDR3 in DNA: TGCGCCAGCAGCTACCGGGACATGCTGTTTTTT.

Ten or more counts support this clonotype. The chain carries TRBV2 and TRBJ2-7; no definite D call. Germline assignment: CDR1 SNHLY and CDR2 FYNNEI. V was clipped by 6 bases and J by 2 bases, with 5 bases between them. The CDR3 covers 11 residues. The CDR3 sequence: CASRYTYEQYF. The CDR3 DNA reads as TGTGCCAGCAGATATACCTACGAGCAGTACTTC.